Listed here are 21 T cell receptor beta chains from one sample, sequenced in a study of T cell responses to AZD1222 COVID-19 vaccine. Produced via immunoSEQ multiplex PCR; TCRdb's table is partial and in-frame only. The sample lists over 85,000 clones, around 90% seen once, with about 2.6% in the top ten. The specimen comprised peripheral blood, sampled 28 days after the second AZD1222 dose. The receptors here all came from an adult who received the AZD1222 COVID-19 vaccine.

The chain combines TRBV11-2 with TRBJ1-2; maybe TRBD1 (6 bases). Per germline, CDR1 SGHAT and CDR2 FQNNGV. The CDR3 spans 14 residues. Trimming took off 5 bases at V and 4 bases at J, with 14 bases between the two ends. The CDR3 DNA reads as TGTGCCAGCAGCCCACTTGGACAGTCCTATGGCTACACCTTC. Protein: CASSPLGQSYGYTF.

V and J are TRBV29-1 and TRBJ2-1; D call uncertain. There are 12 residues in the CDR3. Germline V CDR1 and CDR2: SQVTM, ANQGSEA. The ends were cut back, 1 base at V and 1 base at J, with 2 bases in the middle. The CDR3 is CSVEGSYNEQFF. CDR3 sequence (DNA): TGCAGCGTTGAAGGGTCCTACAATGAGCAGTTCTTC.

CDR3 bases: TGTGCCAGCACCCCCCGGGCCCTAAGTGAAAAACTGTTTTTT. Translated, it gives CASTPRALSEKLFF. The chain carries TRBV7-9 and TRBJ1-4; the D is unclear. The CDR3 has 14 residues. V gave up 7 bases and J gave up 7 bases, with 16 bases separating them. Germline V gives CDR1 SEHNR, CDR2 FQNEAQ (reference sequence).

The CDR3: CASSQEHHGGTGELFF. The CDR3 DNA sequence: TGCGCCAGCAGCCAAGAACACCATGGGGGCACCGGGGAGCTGTTTTTT. V and J are TRBV4-1 and TRBJ2-2, with D perhaps assigned TRBD1 or TRBD2 (5 bases each). V was cut by 0 bases and J by 4 bases, with 12 bases left in between. The CDR3 is made up of 16 amino acids. Germline CDR1 reads MGHRA; CDR2 reads YSYEKL.

V and J are TRBV7-2 and TRBJ2-7, with 11 bases aligning to TRBD1. Germline trimming cut 5 bases from V and 7 bases from J; bases unmatched to any gene: 10. CDR1 is SGHTA and CDR2 is FQGNSA in the germline V gene. The CDR3 consists of 15 residues. The CDR3 DNA is TGTGCCAGCAGCCAGGACAGGGGGCAGTTCTGGGAGCAGTACTTC. Translation: CASSQDRGQFWEQYF.

The J gene is TRBJ2-7, the V gene TRBV6-6; 9 bases map to TRBD1. CDR1 is MNHNY and CDR2 is SVGAGI in the germline V gene (reference sequence). This CDR3 spans 15 amino acids. V gave up 2 bases and J gave up 4 bases; unmatched junction bases: 6. As DNA, the CDR3 is TGTGCCAGCAGTTACCGGACAGGGGCCCCTTACGAGCAGTACTTC. Translated, it gives CASSYRTGAPYEQYF.

The chain combines TRBV29-1 with TRBJ2-7; D may be TRBD2 (6 bases). V was pared by 3 bases and J by 2 bases, with 11 bases between. CDR1 SQVTM and CDR2 ANQGSEA come from the germline V gene. The CDR3 is 13 amino acids. This chain's CDR3 is CSVEEGDPYEQYF. The DNA of the CDR3 is TGCAGCGTTGAGGAGGGCGACCCCTACGAGCAGTACTTC.

The genes are TRBV4-1 and TRBJ2-2, with D possibly being TRBD1 or TRBD2 (7 bases each). Deletions cut 3 bases from V and 1 base from J, with 12 bases between. Germline V gives CDR1 MGHRA, CDR2 YSYEKL. This CDR3 is 16 amino acids long. The CDR3 bases are TGCGCCAGCAGCCATATCAGGGGGGGGAACACCGGGGAGCTGTTTTTT. Its translation: CASSHIRGGNTGELFF.

V is TRBV11-2 and J is TRBJ2-1; D is perhaps TRBD1 (5 bases). Germline V lookup: CDR1 SGHAT, CDR2 FQNNGV. This CDR3 has 12 amino acids. The ends were cut back, 8 bases at V and 9 bases at J, with 14 bases in the middle. The CDR3 DNA reads TGTGCCAGCGTCAAAACAGGATTTGAGCAGTTCTTC. Protein: CASVKTGFEQFF.

V gene TRBV7-2 combines with J gene TRBJ2-2; D perhaps matches TRBD1 (5 bases). The ends were cut back, 5 bases at V and 6 bases at J, with 10 bases in the middle. CDR1 is SGHTA and CDR2 is FQGNSA in the germline V gene. The CDR3 spans 13 residues. CDR3 nucleotides: TGTGCCAGCAGCGGGGCAACCGCCGGGGAGCTGTTTTTT. Its protein product is CASSGATAGELFF.

V is TRBV11-2 and J is TRBJ1-1; a possible D gene is TRBD1 (6 bases). This CDR3 is 15 amino acids long. V lost 2 bases to trimming and J lost 3 bases, with 13 bases between them. From germline, CDR1 is SGHAT and CDR2 FQNNGV. The chain's CDR3 is CASSLTVWTDTEAFF. In DNA form, the CDR3 reads TGTGCCAGCAGCTTAACGGTGTGGACAGACACTGAAGCTTTCTTT.

The chain is built from TRBV5-6 and TRBJ1-2; D remains unclear. Germline V gene lookup returns CDR1 SGHDT and CDR2 YYEEEE. The CDR3 has 14 residues. The V end lost 5 bases, the J end lost 7 bases, and 18 bases lay between the germline ends. Here the CDR3 reads CASSSRVGFSGYTF. In DNA form, the CDR3 reads TGTGCCAGCAGTTCAAGAGTGGGGTTTTCTGGCTACACCTTC.

The chain joins TRBV4-1 to TRBJ1-2; 10 bases fit TRBD1. This CDR3 spans 18 amino acids. V dropped 1 base and J dropped 7; count of bases not matched to a gene: 15. The germline CDR1 and CDR2 sequences are MGHRA and YSYEKL. The CDR3 DNA follows: TGCGCCAGCAGCCAAGTGCCGGGACAGGGGCTTCCTTGGGGTGGCTACACCTTC. Amino acid sequence: CASSQVPGQGLPWGGYTF.

The rearrangement links TRBV3-1 (or the pseudogene TRBV3-2) to TRBJ1-2, with D hard to call. Trimming shortened V by 4 bases and J by 2 bases, and 8 bases separated the two germline ends. Germline CDR1 and CDR2: LGHDT and YNNKEL (reference sequence). This CDR3 region has 13 residues. The CDR3 loop is CASSLDVNYGYTF. DNA of the CDR3: TGTGCCAGCAGCCTGGATGTCAACTATGGCTACACCTTC.

The V and J genes are TRBV7-2 and TRBJ1-5, with 8 nucleotides matching TRBD1. This CDR3 has 18 amino acids. The J segment lost 3 bases and the V segment lost 3 bases, leaving 13 bases of the junction unmatched. CDR1 and CDR2 (germline): SGHTA, FQGNSA. The CDR3 DNA is TGTGCCAGCAGCTTCCCAGATAAGGACAGGGCCCCCAATCAGCCCCAGCATTTT. This codes for CASSFPDKDRAPNQPQHF.

The J gene is TRBJ2-1, the V gene TRBV9; D remains ambiguous. The CDR3 contains 16 residues. The V gene's germline CDR1 is SGDLS and CDR2 YYNGEE. The ends were cut back, 1 base at V and 0 bases at J, with 11 bases in the middle. The CDR3 coding sequence is TGTGCCAGCAGCGTAATGGTAGACTTCTCCTACAATGAGCAGTTCTTC. As protein: CASSVMVDFSYNEQFF.

The rearrangement uses TRBV12-3 or TRBV12-4 and TRBJ1-6; 9 bases match TRBD1. Germline trimming cut 6 bases from V and 8 bases from J; bases unmatched to any gene: 2. The CDR3 totals 13 residues. The CDR3 DNA sequence: TGTGCCAGCAGAAGGACAGGGGATTCACCCCTCCACTTT. This encodes CASRRTGDSPLHF.

The chain combines TRBV6-6 with TRBJ2-5, with 7 bases aligning to TRBD2. The CDR3 loop spans 15 amino acids. CDR1 and CDR2 from the germline V gene are MNHNY and SVGAGI (reference sequence). The trim removed 5 bases at V and 5 bases at J, leaving 11 bases unmatched. Here the CDR3 DNA reads TGTGCCAGCAGTCGTTCTCGGACTAGTGGGGAGACCCAGTACTTC. Translating gives CASSRSRTSGETQYF.

The chain combines TRBV4-1 with TRBJ1-5, with 7 bases fitting TRBD1. Germline V gene sequence: CDR1 MGHRA, CDR2 YSYEKL. The J segment lost 7 bases and the V segment lost 4 bases, leaving 4 bases of the junction unmatched. This CDR3 is built from 13 residues. In DNA, the CDR3 is TGCGCCAGCAGCCGGAACAGGGGCCAGCCCCAGCATTTT. Its translation: CASSRNRGQPQHF.

This chain links TRBV28 with TRBJ1-3, with D possibly TRBD1 on 5 matching bases. The germline V gene has CDR1 MDHEN and CDR2 SYDVKM. The CDR3 contains 13 residues. The germline V and J ends were trimmed by 4 bases and 4 bases, with 8 bases remaining between them. The CDR3 reads CASSSGYGNTIYF. The DNA for the CDR3 is TGTGCCAGCAGTTCAGGGTACGGAAACACCATATATTTT.

This sequence joins TRBV6-2 or TRBV6-3 and TRBJ2-5; D could derive from TRBD1 or TRBD2 (5 bases each). Germline V CDR1 and CDR2: MNHEY, SVGEGT. V was trimmed by 2 bases and J by 7 bases, leaving 14 bases between them. The CDR3 totals 14 residues. The CDR3 DNA follows: TGTGCCAGCAGTTACGTCAGGGAGTCGGGGACCCAGTACTTC. Its protein product is CASSYVRESGTQYF.